This entry lists 20 T cell receptor beta chains sequenced from one sample in a study of identical twins. TCRdb passed the 5' RACE reads through MiXCR, listing each CDR3 protein once. Altogether about 240,000 distinct CDR3 sequences are present, about 10% being singletons, with the ten largest covering over 8%. Sequenced input: memory T cells sorted from blood. The receptors shown here come from a man aged 50 to 59 in good health.

In its sample, this clonotype was seen a few times. The chain uses TRBV18 and TRBJ2-7, with 8 bases lining up with TRBD2. V shed 2 bases, J shed 2 bases, and the junction held 5 bases outside the gene matches. The CDR3 length is 15 residues. Per the germline V gene, CDR1 is KGHSH and CDR2 is LQKENI. CDR3 DNA sequence: TGTGCCAGCTCACCAGATAGCGGGGAAACCTACGAGCAGTACTTC. This codes for CASSPDSGETYEQYF. Together with reference TRBV18 and TRBJ2-7, the CDR3 gives the full variable domain: NAGVMQNPRHLVRRRGQEARLRCSPMKGHSHVYWYRQLPEEGLKFMVYLQKENIIDESGMPKERFSAEFPKEGPSILRIQQVVRGDSAAYFCASSPDSGETYEQYFGPGTRLTVT.

This clonotype came up a few times. The gene calls are TRBV25-1 and TRBJ2-2; D is possibly TRBD1 (5 bases). CDR1 and CDR2 (germline): MGHDK, SYGVNS. The length of the CDR3 is 14 residues. Trimming stripped 6 bases from V and 3 bases from J, with 11 bases between. The CDR3 is CASSYDSYTGELFF. CDR3 nucleotide sequence: TGTGCCAGCAGCTACGACAGCTACACCGGGGAGCTGTTTTTT.

The chain joins TRBV21-1 to TRBJ1-5. TRBV21-1 is a recognized pseudogene. The CDR3 sequence is 15 residues long. The CDR3 DNA sequence: TGTGCCAGCAGCAAAGGGACTCATCGGGATCAGCCCCAGCATTTT. Protein product: CASSKGTHRDQPQHF.

This clonotype was detected many times. V and J are TRBV6-1 and TRBJ1-6; 7 bases align to TRBD1. V dropped 5 bases and J dropped 7; count of bases not matched to a gene: 2. The CDR3 has 13 residues. The V gene's germline CDR1 is MNHNS and CDR2 SASEGT. The CDR3: CASSRQGNSPLHF. CDR3 sequence (DNA): TGTGCCAGCAGTCGACAGGGAAATTCACCCCTCCACTTT.

This clonotype came up many times. The genes are TRBV28 and TRBJ1-2; 9 bases fit TRBD1. V trimming: 4 bases; J trimming: 8 bases; junction bases outside the gene matches: 8. There are 14 residues in the CDR3. The germline gives CDR1 MDHEN, CDR2 SYDVKM. The CDR3 loop reads CASSSGTGRGGYTF. CDR3 sequence (DNA): TGTGCCAGCAGTTCAGGGACAGGGAGGGGAGGCTACACCTTC.

The chain uses TRBV14 and TRBJ2-5, with 8 bases lining up with TRBD1. With V trimmed by 4 bases and J by 4 bases, 11 bases remained unmatched. Per germline, CDR1 SGHDN and CDR2 FVKESK. The CDR3 is 16 residues long. CDR3 region: CASSPGDRWDRETQYF. CDR3 nucleotide sequence: TGTGCCAGCAGCCCCGGGGACAGGTGGGATAGAGAGACCCAGTACTTC.

This clonotype was counted at least ten times. This chain connects TRBV4-2 to TRBJ2-7, with D possibly being TRBD1 or TRBD2 (5 bases each). Germline V CDR1 and CDR2: LGHNA, YNFKEQ. The ends were cut back, 0 bases at V and 0 bases at J, with 9 bases in the middle. The CDR3 extends over 15 amino acids. CDR3 DNA: TGTGCCAGCAGCCAAGATAAGGGGACCTCCTACGAGCAGTACTTC. Translated: CASSQDKGTSYEQYF.

The rearrangement joins TRBV24-1 to TRBJ2-3; 11 bases are shared with TRBD1. Germline CDR1 reads KGHDR; CDR2 reads SFDVKD. The CDR3 is 17 amino acids. V shed 5 bases and J 3 bases; nucleotides not matched to a gene: 9. CDR3 nucleotides: TGTGCCACCAGTGTGGCCGCCGGGACAGGGGGTACAGATACGCAGTATTTT. This translates into CATSVAAGTGGTDTQYF.

Only a few counts were recorded for this clonotype. The V call is TRBV15, the J call TRBJ1-3, with D hard to call. The V gene's germline CDR1 is LNHNV and CDR2 YYDKDF (reference sequence). The CDR3 is made up of 12 amino acids. Trimming took 4 bases from V and 7 from J, leaving 8 bases between them. In nucleotides, the CDR3 is TGTGCCACCAGCAATAGACACAACACCATATATTTT. Its protein is CATSNRHNTIYF.

This chain joins TRBV6-1 and TRBJ2-7; 7 bases agree with TRBD1. The CDR3 runs to 12 residues. CDR1 and CDR2 (germline): MNHNS, SASEGT. V was pared by 7 bases and J by 9 bases, with 9 bases of the junction left unmatched. CDR3 loop: CASKTGDVVQYF. CDR3 in DNA: TGTGCCAGCAAAACAGGGGATGTCGTGCAGTACTTC.

This clonotype was counted only a few times. V is TRBV20-1 and J is TRBJ2-7; D tentatively reads TRBD1 or TRBD2 (5 bases each). Trimming took off 3 bases at V and 3 bases at J, with 15 bases between the two ends. This CDR3 contains 14 residues. CDR1 is DFQATT, CDR2 SNEGSKA, per germline (reference sequence). The CDR3 nucleotides are TGCAGTGCTAGTCCGGGACCCAACTACTACGAGCAGTACTTC. The encoded protein is CSASPGPNYYEQYF.

This clonotype has a count of ten or more. The CDR3 protein is CASSYNRVTYEQYF. The CDR3 coding sequence is TGTGCCAGCAGTTATAACAGGGTTACCTACGAGCAGTACTTC. V and J are TRBV6-5 and TRBJ2-7, with D possibly being TRBD1 (6 bases). V was shortened by 3 bases and J by 2 bases, with 11 bases between the two germline ends. The CDR3 has 14 residues. From germline, CDR1 is MNHEY and CDR2 SVGAGI.

This clonotype was seen more than once but under ten times. CDR3 nucleotide sequence: TGTGCCAGCAGCCAAAAGCTGGCTGGACAGGGGGTCTACGAGCAGTACTTC. Residues: CASSQKLAGQGVYEQYF. This chain links TRBV11-2 with TRBJ2-7; 10 bases line up with TRBD1. The CDR3 is made up of 17 amino acids. The V gene's germline CDR1 is SGHAT and CDR2 FQNNGV. Trimming removed 5 bases from V and 3 bases from J; junction bases left unmatched: 13.

The table lists this clonotype with many counts. The chain couples TRBV28 to TRBJ2-1, with no clear D. This CDR3 contains 11 residues. Trimming cost V 7 bases and J 5 bases, with 6 bases left between them. The germline CDR1 and CDR2 sequences are MDHEN and SYDVKM. The CDR3 region is CASNSDNEQFF. The CDR3 DNA reads as TGTGCCAGCAACAGCGACAATGAGCAGTTCTTC.

J is TRBJ1-2 and V is TRBV5-1; D unresolved. The CDR3 has 10 residues. V lost 4 bases, J lost 8 bases, and 6 bases lay in between. Germline loops: CDR1 SGHRS, CDR2 YFSETQ. CDR3 nucleotide sequence: TGCGCCAGCAGCCCCTTAGGCTACACCTTC. It codes for CASSPLGYTF.

The table lists this clonotype with many counts. V is TRBV6-5 and J is TRBJ2-1, with D perhaps TRBD2 (6 bases). The CDR3 loop spans 15 amino acids. In germline, CDR1 is MNHEY, CDR2 SVGAGI. The ends were cut back, 0 bases at V and 9 bases at J, with 15 bases in the middle. CDR3 residues: CASSYSGQRGGEQFF. The CDR3, as DNA: TGTGCCAGCAGTTACTCGGGCCAAAGGGGAGGTGAGCAGTTCTTC.

The chain employs TRBV4-3 and TRBJ2-5; possibly TRBD1 or TRBD2 for D (6 bases each). CDR1 LGHNA and CDR2 YSLEER come from the germline V gene. CDR3 length: 15 amino acids. The germline V and J ends were trimmed by 0 bases and 7 bases, with 15 bases remaining between them. The CDR3 is CASSQDFGGIGTQYF. CDR3 sequence (DNA): TGCGCCAGCAGCCAAGATTTCGGGGGCATCGGGACCCAGTACTTC.

This clonotype came up many times. The chain employs TRBV5-1 and TRBJ2-1; 12 nucleotides align to TRBD2. The CDR3 length is 16 residues. V was clipped by 0 bases and J by 8 bases; unmatched bases: 6. The germline V gene has CDR1 SGHRS and CDR2 YFSETQ. Written as DNA, the CDR3 is TGCGCCAGCAGCTTGGCCCGGCTAGCGGGAGGGGATGAGCAGTTCTTC. Translation gives CASSLARLAGGDEQFF.

This clonotype was seen only a few times. The chain couples TRBV5-5 to TRBJ2-5; no reliable D call. Germline CDR1 and CDR2: SGHKS and YYEKEE (reference sequence). The CDR3 length is 12 residues. The V end lost 4 bases, the J end lost 1 base, and 5 bases lay between the germline ends. CDR3 sequence (DNA): TGTGCCAGCAGCCGTACCCAAGAGACCCAGTACTTC. Translation: CASSRTQETQYF.

This clonotype showed up just a few times. The chain employs TRBV4-3 and TRBJ2-3, with no clear D. The CDR3 is 14 residues long. Deletions cut 0 bases from V and 8 bases from J, with 12 bases between. Looked up from germline, CDR1 is LGHNA and CDR2 is YSLEER. The CDR3 protein is CASSQDSQVSTQYF. CDR3 bases: TGCGCCAGCAGCCAAGATAGTCAAGTATCTACGCAGTATTTT.